This is a list of T cell receptor beta chains from one sample in a study of OX40 agonist ivuxolimab in advanced cancers. Using immunoSEQ multiplex PCR, the repertoire was profiled, and TCRdb retains in-frame clones only, with some absent. The table has about 28,000 clones, 80% seen once; the top ten hold 11%. The sample here was CD4+ or CD8+ T cells sorted from blood, taken in a trial of the OX40 agonist ivuxolimab. The receptors stem from an adult with an advanced solid tumor such as melanoma, head and neck, liver or kidney cancer. CDR3s include the opening cysteine and the closing phenylalanine or tryptophan. The order of the fields is D gene, clone size, J gene, V gene, CDR3 DNA, CDR3 protein. D genes are given only for firm matches. The size field is filled for only some rows; it gives once, few, many or a size class.

D: TRBD1; size: .; J: TRBJ2-3; V: TRBV4-1; DNA: TGCGCCAGCAGCCAACCGGGACAGCCAGATACGCAGTATTTT; CDR3: CASSQPGQPDTQYF
D: TRBD2; size: .; J: TRBJ2-7; V: TRBV2; DNA: TGTGCCAGCACCCCAGGGACTAGCGGGGGGGCGGCCTACGAGCAGTACTTC; CDR3: CASTPGTSGGAAYEQYF
D: TRBD1; size: .; J: TRBJ1-2; V: TRBV5-1; DNA: TGCGCCAGCAGCGGAGGGACAGGGGCATATGGCTACACCTTC; CDR3: CASSGGTGAYGYTF
D: .; size: .; J: TRBJ2-2; V: TRBV5-6; DNA: TGTGCCAGCAGCTTGAGGTACACCGGGGAGCTGTTTTTT; CDR3: CASSLRYTGELFF
D: TRBD1; size: .; J: TRBJ1-1; V: TRBV19; DNA: TGTGCCAGTAGTATAGCGGACAGGGAAGGCACTGAAGCTTTCTTT; CDR3: CASSIADREGTEAFF
D: .; size: .; J: TRBJ2-2; V: TRBV5-1; DNA: TGCGCCAGCAGCTTTCAGGGTGCGAACACCGGGGAGCTGTTTTTT; CDR3: CASSFQGANTGELFF
D: .; size: .; J: TRBJ2-1; V: TRBV5-6; DNA: TGTGCCAGCAGCTTGAGGGGTGAGCAGTTCTTC; CDR3: CASSLRGEQFF
D: .; size: .; J: TRBJ1-2; V: TRBV19; DNA: TGTGCCAGTAGTATAGTTGGGGGGAATGGCTACACCTTC; CDR3: CASSIVGGNGYTF
D: .; size: .; J: TRBJ2-5; V: TRBV5-4; DNA: TGCGCCAGCAGCCCAGGGGCGGCGGAGACCCAGTACTTC; CDR3: CASSPGAAETQYF
D: TRBD1; size: .; J: TRBJ1-2; V: TRBV5-4; DNA: TGTGCCAGCAGCTTGGGGGACAGGGGAGGCTATGGCTACACCTTC; CDR3: CASSLGDRGGYGYTF
D: .; size: .; J: TRBJ2-1; V: TRBV11-2; DNA: TGTGCCAGCACCCCGTTAAGCTGGAGCTCCTACAATGAGCAGTTCTTC; CDR3: CASTPLSWSSYNEQFF
D: .; size: .; J: TRBJ2-6; V: TRBV5-3; DNA: TGTGCCAGACATGGTGAACAAAGTCGGGCCAACGTCCTGACTTTC; CDR3: CARHGEQSRANVLTF
D: TRBD1; size: once; J: TRBJ1-2; V: TRBV5-1; DNA: TGCGCCAGCAGCGGACAGGGAGGGTGGTCTTATGGCTACACCTTC; CDR3: CASSGQGGWSYGYTF
D: TRBD2; size: .; J: TRBJ2-7; V: TRBV9; DNA: TGTGCCAGCAACCCAGGGGCTAGCGGGGGCCACGAGCAGTACTTC; CDR3: CASNPGASGGHEQYF
D: .; size: .; J: TRBJ2-5; V: TRBV13; DNA: TGTGCCAGCAGCCCCGTTCTAACCCTTAGCGGAGAGACCCAGTACTTC; CDR3: CASSPVLTLSGETQYF
D: TRBD2; size: .; J: TRBJ2-1; V: TRBV7-2; DNA: TGTGCCAGCAGCTTCGGGGGGGCATCAAAATACAATGAGCAGTTCTTC; CDR3: CASSFGGASKYNEQFF
D: TRBD2; size: .; J: TRBJ2-3; V: TRBV4-2; DNA: TGTGCCAGCGGCCCAGGGACTAGCGGATACACAGATACGCAGTATTTT; CDR3: CASGPGTSGYTDTQYF
D: .; size: .; J: TRBJ1-5; V: TRBV6-5; DNA: TGTGCCGGGGGGCTCAATCAGCCCCAGCATTTT; CDR3: CAGGLNQPQHF
D: .; size: .; J: TRBJ1-5; V: TRBV6-5; DNA: TGTGCCAGCACCAGGGGTGATCAGCCCCAGCATTTT; CDR3: CASTRGDQPQHF
D: .; size: medium-sized; J: TRBJ2-3; V: TRBV6-1; DNA: TGTGCCAGCAGTGAATGGGCAGGGTCTACAGATACGCAGTATTTT; CDR3: CASSEWAGSTDTQYF
D: .; size: .; J: TRBJ2-7; V: TRBV5-4; DNA: TGTGCCAGCAGCTCCTCCGCGGGGATCTACGAGCAGTACTTC; CDR3: CASSSSAGIYEQYF
D: .; size: .; J: TRBJ2-2; V: TRBV30; DNA: TGTGCCGGCCGAGAGAGATGGGAAAACACCGGGGAGCTGTTTTTT; CDR3: CAGRERWENTGELFF
D: TRBD2; size: few; J: TRBJ2-3; V: TRBV14; DNA: TGTGCCAGCAGCCCTTTCCCTGCGGGGGCAGATACGCAGTATTTT; CDR3: CASSPFPAGADTQYF
D: TRBD1; size: .; J: TRBJ1-5; V: TRBV6-5; DNA: TGTGCCAGCGGAAGGGGGACAGGGGGAAGCCAGCCCCAGCATTTT; CDR3: CASGRGTGGSQPQHF
D: .; size: once; J: TRBJ2-5; V: TRBV5-5; DNA: TGTGCCAGCAGCTCCCCGAGCAGGGCAAGCCAAGAGACCCAGTACTTC; CDR3: CASSSPSRASQETQYF
D: TRBD1; size: .; J: TRBJ1-1; V: TRBV19; DNA: TGTGCCAGTACCCCGAAGGTGGTTGGGACAGCCAACTGGGGCACTGAAGCTTTCTTT; CDR3: CASTPKVVGTANWGTEAFF
D: .; size: .; J: TRBJ2-3; V: TRBV6-5; DNA: TGTGCCAGCAGTTACTTCGACACAGATACGCAGTATTTT; CDR3: CASSYFDTDTQYF
D: .; size: .; J: TRBJ2-7; V: TRBV9; DNA: TGTGCCAGCAGCGCCGGGGCGAACTCCTACGAGCAGTACTTC; CDR3: CASSAGANSYEQYF
D: .; size: .; J: TRBJ2-7; V: TRBV4-2; DNA: TGTGCCAGCCCCCCCTGGGACGGACACTCCTACGAGCAGTACTTC; CDR3: CASPPWDGHSYEQYF
D: TRBD2; size: .; J: TRBJ2-1; V: TRBV7-9; DNA: TGTGCCAGCAGCTCGCCGGGACTAGCGGGGGCCCCCAATGAGCAGTTCTTC; CDR3: CASSSPGLAGAPNEQFF
D: .; size: .; J: TRBJ2-7; V: TRBV6-6; DNA: TGTGCCAGCAGCCGTGGTGTGGCCCACGAGCAGTACTTC; CDR3: CASSRGVAHEQYF